The present T cell receptor beta chain was sequenced within a study of blood T cells in healthy people across ages. CDR1 and CDR2 from the germline V gene are WNHNN and SYGVQD (reference sequence). CDR3 length: 15 residues. Trimming removed 0 bases from V and 5 bases from J, with 13 bases in between. A sample-barcoded 5' primer and a J-beta primer mix were used in a second PCR of roughly 7 to 11 cycles. MiXCR, applied by TCRdb to the 5' RACE reads, yields one record per CDR3 protein. The sample lists more than 800,000 distinct CDR3 sequences; more than 25% were seen once. This clonotype was counted ten times or more.

The chain links TRBV10-1 to TRBJ2-5; no firm D call. Material: blood. This TCR was sampled from an elderly woman in good health. DNA of the CDR3: TGCGCCAGCAGTGAGTCAAGGGTTTCGGGCGAGACCCAGTACTTC. This codes for CASSESRVSGETQYF.